The 18 T cell receptor beta chains below were found in one sample sequenced in a study of molecular identifiers for immune sequencing clone quantification. One entry per CDR3 protein results from TCRdb running MiXCR on the PCR reads. Among approximately 320,000 distinct CDR3 sequences, 24% were seen once, and the ten largest hold around 0.7%. Sequenced: naive CD8+ T cells from blood, with Jurkat cell RNA spiked in. Subset defined: FACS-sorted CD8+CD4-CCR7+CD45RA+ naive T cells. The receptors here all came from a human donor in good health. Some libraries in this study had Jurkat cell RNA spiked in.

This clonotype was recorded a few times. Germline is not matched at one junction end, which may reflect a read error. This chain uses TRBV3-1 with TRBJ2-5; possible D gene TRBD1, 5 bases. This CDR3 region has 16 residues. Germline CDR1 reads LGHDT; CDR2 reads YNNKEL (reference sequence). The CDR3 nucleotides read TGTGCCAGCAGCCCTACCAGATGGGGCTTCCAAGAGACCCAGTGCTTC. This codes for CASSPTRWGFQETQCF.

This clonotype showed up just a few times. The conserved final phenylalanine or tryptophan is absent from the CDR3, which likely points to a read error. The rearrangement links TRBV15 to TRBJ1-2, with D maybe TRBD1 (5 bases). V lost 4 bases and J lost 4, with 13 bases in between. This CDR3 is 14 amino acids long. The germline CDR1 and CDR2 sequences are LNHNV and YYDKDF (reference sequence). This CDR3 reads CATSKSGSAYGYTS. The DNA for the CDR3 is TGTGCCACCAGCAAGTCAGGGTCCGCCTATGGCTACACCTCC.

V is TRBV27 and J is TRBJ1-2; a possible D gene is TRBD1 (5 bases). The V gene's germline CDR1 is MNHEY and CDR2 SMNVEV (reference sequence). V was shortened by 3 bases and J by 7 bases, with 18 bases between the two germline ends. The CDR3 is 15 residues long. As DNA, the CDR3 is TGTGCCAGCAGTTTTGCGTTGGGGCAGTTCGCTGGCTACACCTTC. It is translated as CASSFALGQFAGYTF.

This clonotype has at least ten counts. The rearrangement links TRBV13 to TRBJ1-5, with 7 bases that match TRBD1. The V and J ends lost 6 bases and 1 base, in that order; junction bases with no gene match: 3. CDR3 length equals 14 residues. Germline V gives CDR1 PRHDT, CDR2 FYEKMQ (reference sequence). CDR3 nucleotide sequence: TGTGCCAGCAGGGAACAGGGGAGCAATCAGCCCCAGCATTTT. This gives the protein CASREQGSNQPQHF.

This clonotype was detected only a few times. The DNA of the CDR3 is TGCGCCAGCAGCCAGCAAAGGGGGCCTGGCACTGAAGCTTTCTTT. Translated, it gives CASSQQRGPGTEAFF. V gene TRBV4-3 combines with J gene TRBJ1-1; 7 bases line up with TRBD1. The CDR3 runs 15 residues. V shed 3 bases, J shed 4 bases, and the junction held 8 bases outside the gene matches. Germline V gene lookup returns CDR1 LGHNA and CDR2 YSLEER.

This clonotype occurred many times. The chain carries TRBV6-2 or TRBV6-3 and TRBJ1-1, with D hard to call. The CDR3 extends over 13 amino acids. The ends were cut back, 3 bases at V and 8 bases at J, with 13 bases in the middle. Germline loops: CDR1 MNHEY, CDR2 SVGEGT. CDR3 nucleotides: TGTGCCAGCAGTTATTATGGGCCCTCGGAAGCTTTCTTT. Protein: CASSYYGPSEAFF.

This clonotype turned up a few times. The chain is built from TRBV12-3 or TRBV12-4 and TRBJ1-4; possibly TRBD1 for D (5 bases). The germline V and J ends were trimmed by 5 bases and 6 bases, with 13 bases remaining between them. The CDR3 runs to 14 residues. The CDR3 DNA reads as TGTGCCAGCAGTGAAGCAGGGAAGGATGAAAAACTGTTTTTT. Protein sequence: CASSEAGKDEKLFF.

This clonotype was counted many times. The chain couples TRBV29-1 to TRBJ2-3; possibly TRBD2 for D (6 bases). This CDR3 spans 12 amino acids. V was clipped by 6 bases and J by 0 bases, with 7 bases between them. Germline CDR1 SQVTM, CDR2 ANQGSEA. CDR3 sequence reads: CSVLASTDTQYF. For the CDR3, the DNA is TGCAGCGTCCTAGCGAGCACAGATACGCAGTATTTT.

This clonotype was found many times. The CDR3 sequence: CASSLGSLEAFF. CDR3 bases: TGTGCCAGCAGCTTGGGCAGCCTTGAAGCTTTCTTT. The V and J genes are TRBV6-1 and TRBJ1-1; D gene uncertain. CDR1 is MNHNS, CDR2 SASEGT, per germline. The CDR3 totals 12 residues. Deletions cut 6 bases from V and 7 bases from J, with 12 bases between.

This chain uses TRBV20-1 with TRBJ2-2; D possibly corresponds to TRBD2 (6 bases). Looked up from germline, CDR1 is DFQATT and CDR2 is SNEGSKA (reference sequence). CDR3 length: 17 residues. V was pared by 2 bases and J by 3 bases, with 19 bases between. The CDR3 DNA sequence: TGCAGTGCTAGAATCGGTCGGGGGTCCTCCTACACCGGGGAGCTGTTTTTT. It yields the protein CSARIGRGSSYTGELFF.

This clonotype was seen a few times. The junction and the germline gene differ at one end; a read error may be behind it. The genes are TRBV4-3 and TRBJ2-7, with 8 bases identical to TRBD1. Per germline, CDR1 LGHNA and CDR2 YSLEER. CDR3 size: 16 residues. The CDR3 loop is CASSQDAPGQAYGQYF. The CDR3 DNA reads as TGCGCCAGCAGCCAAGATGCCCCGGGACAGGCCTACGGGCAGTACTTC.

This clonotype was detected ten times or more. The CDR3 DNA follows: TGTGCCAGCAGCCAAGATTATAATAGCAATCAGCCCCAGCATTTT. It is translated as CASSQDYNSNQPQHF. This chain links TRBV3-1 with TRBJ1-5, with D hard to call. V was trimmed by 0 bases and J by 0 bases, leaving 6 bases between them. Germline V lookup: CDR1 LGHDT, CDR2 YNNKEL (reference sequence). CDR3 length: 15 amino acids.

CDR3 amino acids: CASSFSQLLAGALDTQYF. The CDR3 region has the DNA TGTGCCAGCAGCTTCTCGCAGTTACTAGCGGGGGCTCTAGATACGCAGTATTTT. The chain couples TRBV11-2 to TRBJ2-3; 11 nucleotides align to TRBD2. Germline lookup yields CDR1 SGHAT and CDR2 FQNNGV. The CDR3 length is 18 residues. Trimming cost V 3 bases and J 5 bases; bases outside gene matches: 13. Together with reference TRBV11-2 and TRBJ2-3, the CDR3 gives the full variable domain: EAGVAQSPRYKIIEKRQSVAFWCNPISGHATLYWYQQILGQGPKLLIQFQNNGVVDDSQLPKDRFSAERLKGVDSTLKIQPAKLEDSAVYLCASSFSQLLAGALDTQYFGPGTRLTVL.

This chain joins TRBV13 and TRBJ1-1, with D perhaps TRBD1 (6 bases). Trimming removed 3 bases at V and 7 bases at J, with 15 bases between. CDR1 PRHDT and CDR2 FYEKMQ come from the germline V gene (reference sequence). The CDR3 extends over 14 amino acids. The DNA for the CDR3 is TGTGCCAGCAGCTTGGAAGGGGGGCGGGTTGAAGCTTTCTTT. This gives the protein CASSLEGGRVEAFF.

This clonotype was counted many times. The rearrangement uses TRBV6-5 and TRBJ2-1, with D possibly TRBD1 on 6 matching bases. CDR3 length: 14 residues. Between the trimmed V and J ends, which lost 5 bases and 6 bases, there was a span of 14 bases. Germline V gene sequence: CDR1 MNHEY, CDR2 SVGAGI. The chain's CDR3 is CASSTGTLGNEQFF. Written as DNA, the CDR3 is TGTGCCAGCAGTACCGGGACATTGGGCAATGAGCAGTTCTTC.

This clonotype was observed once. An end of the junction differs from the germline gene, which may be a read error. The chain combines TRBV20-1 with TRBJ2-7, with 14 bases matching TRBD2. The CDR3 is 14 residues long. Germline CDR1 and CDR2: DFQATT and SNEGSKA (reference sequence). The CDR3 DNA is TGCAGTGCGGAGGGACTAGCGGGAGTGTACGAGCATTACTTC. This gives the protein CSAEGLAGVYEHYF.

This chain links TRBV4-3 with TRBJ2-3, with D possibly being TRBD1 (6 bases). Germline lookup yields CDR1 LGHNA and CDR2 YSLEER. This CDR3 comprises 16 residues. V was pared by 1 base and J by 0 bases, with 11 bases between. CDR3 sequence reads: CASSQARGPSTDTQYF. The CDR3 coding sequence is TGCGCCAGCAGCCAAGCCAGGGGCCCAAGCACAGATACGCAGTATTTT.

This clonotype was seen only a few times. V usage is TRBV7-9 and J usage is TRBJ1-1; D call uncertain. V was trimmed by 5 bases and J by 8 bases, leaving 15 bases between them. Germline-derived CDR1 and CDR2 are SEHNR and FQNEAQ (reference sequence). The CDR3 is 13 residues long. In DNA, the CDR3 is TGTGCCAGCAGCCCCCTTGAGGTCCCGGAAGCTTTCTTT. Translated, it gives CASSPLEVPEAFF.